This T cell receptor beta chain was documented in a study of control samples from healthy donors and cancer patients. The CDR3 covers 14 residues. In germline, CDR1 is SGHNT, CDR2 YYREEE (reference sequence). The V gene lost 4 bases and the J gene lost 10 bases, with 15 bases spanning the gap. This clone was seen a single time. Assay: immunoSEQ multiplex PCR; the TCRdb copy retains only in-frame clones and omits some. The sample holds tens of thousands of clones, over 75% seen once. This chain joins TRBV5-4 and TRBJ1-6; possibly TRBD1 for D (6 bases). This receptor was taken from a woman in her fifties or sixties in good health. The sequenced sample consisted of blood. DNA of the CDR3: TGTGCCAGCAGCCAGAGGGGGTTAGGCTCACCCCTCCACTTT. Its protein is CASSQRGLGSPLHF.